This TCR beta chain was found in a study of blood T cell repertoires in COVID-19. As for the study in general: T cells, B-cell-depleted T cells, or PBMCs supplied cDNA or gDNA.

Authors' methods: Researchers report that nucleated cell counts were estimated from reference gene primer amplification. Assay: immunoSEQ multiplex PCR; the TCRdb copy retains only in-frame clones and omits some. The DNA gave D and trimming, while V, J and clone size come from that table. The data contain under 200,000 clones, roughly 80% of them singletons. CDR1 SGHAT and CDR2 FQNNGV come from the germline V gene. V gave up 2 bases and J gave up 4 bases, with 8 bases separating them. The CDR3 runs 13 residues. Categorization into cohorts depended on clinical history that participants reported. The sequencing input was PBMCs or T cells enriched from blood (not recorded which). The clonotype originates from a woman aged 55-69 years who had recovered from COVID-19. The chain links TRBV11-2 to TRBJ2-5, with D possibly being TRBD1 (5 bases). The CDR3 loop is CASSLQGSETQYF. CDR3 bases: TGTGCCAGCAGCTTACAGGGATCAGAGACCCAGTACTTC.